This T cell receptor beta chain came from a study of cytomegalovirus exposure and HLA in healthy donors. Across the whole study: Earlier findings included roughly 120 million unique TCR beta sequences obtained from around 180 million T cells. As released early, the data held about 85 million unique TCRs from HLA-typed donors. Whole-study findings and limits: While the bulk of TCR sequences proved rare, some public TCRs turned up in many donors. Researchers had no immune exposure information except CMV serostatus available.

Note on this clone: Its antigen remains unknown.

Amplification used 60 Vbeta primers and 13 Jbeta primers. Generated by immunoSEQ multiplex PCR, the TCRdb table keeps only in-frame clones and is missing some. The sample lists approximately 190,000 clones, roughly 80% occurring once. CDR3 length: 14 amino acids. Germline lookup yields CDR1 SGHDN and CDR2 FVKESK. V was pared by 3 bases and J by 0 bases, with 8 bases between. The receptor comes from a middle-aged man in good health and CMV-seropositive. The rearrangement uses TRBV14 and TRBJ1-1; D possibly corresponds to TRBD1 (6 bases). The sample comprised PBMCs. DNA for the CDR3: TGTGCCAGCAGCCATGGGGGCATGAACACTGAAGCTTTCTTT. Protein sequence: CASSHGGMNTEAFF. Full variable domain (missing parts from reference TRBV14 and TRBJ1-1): EAGVTQFPSHSVIEKGQTVTLRCDPISGHDNLYWYRRVMGKEIKFLLHFVKESKQDESGMPNNRFLAERTGGTYSTLKVQPAELEDSGVYFCASSHGGMNTEAFFGQGTRLTVV.